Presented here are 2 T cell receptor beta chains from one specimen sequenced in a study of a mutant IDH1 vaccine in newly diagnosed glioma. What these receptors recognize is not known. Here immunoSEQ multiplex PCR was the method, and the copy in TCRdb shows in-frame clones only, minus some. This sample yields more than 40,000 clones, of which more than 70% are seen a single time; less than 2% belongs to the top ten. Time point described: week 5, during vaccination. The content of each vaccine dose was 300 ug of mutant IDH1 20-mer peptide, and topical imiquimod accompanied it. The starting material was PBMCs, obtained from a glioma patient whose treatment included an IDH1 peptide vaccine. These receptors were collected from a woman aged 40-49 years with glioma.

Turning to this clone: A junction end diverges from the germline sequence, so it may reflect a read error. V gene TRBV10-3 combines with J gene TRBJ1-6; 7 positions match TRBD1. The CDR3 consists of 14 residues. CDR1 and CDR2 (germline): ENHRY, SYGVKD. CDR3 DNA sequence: TGTGCCATCAATGGACAGGTCGTGGGATCACTCCTCCACTTT. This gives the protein CAINGQVVGSLLHF.

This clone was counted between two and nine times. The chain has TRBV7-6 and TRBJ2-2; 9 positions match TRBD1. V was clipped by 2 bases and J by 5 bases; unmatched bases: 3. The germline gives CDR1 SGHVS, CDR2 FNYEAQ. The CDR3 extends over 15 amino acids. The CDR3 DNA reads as TGTGCCAGCAGCTTAAGGGGACAGGGAACCGGGGAGCTGTTTTTT. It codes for CASSLRGQGTGELFF.